The present TCR beta chain was sequenced within a study of vaccination and CD4 T cells after COVID-19. Study background: In the control cultures, a CEFX pool, an HIV-1 Nef pool, or no peptide was supplied.

About this clonotype itself: The antigen remains undetermined.

Germline CDR1 reads DFQATT; CDR2 reads SNEGSKA (reference sequence). The CDR3 loop spans 16 amino acids. V dropped 5 bases and J dropped 6; count of bases not matched to a gene: 11. As for treatment: roughly 11-day PBMC culture with coronavirus spike peptide pools or control peptides (ViraFEST assay). ViraFEST grew antigen-specific T cells using peptide pools, then sequenced TCRs. Having spent ten to eleven days in culture, CD4+ T cells were then isolated by negative selection. The study sequenced cultured CD4+ T cell DNA using the Oncomine TCR Beta short-read assay. TCRdb used MiXCR to reprocess the PCR reads, holding one entry per CDR3 protein. The repertoire has 10,000 to 15,000 distinct CDR3 sequences, around 52% of them found once; the top ten carry roughly 15%.

The source of this sequence is a human donor who had recovered from COVID-19. The chain carries TRBV20-1 and TRBJ2-7; 15 bases are a match to TRBD2. Sequencing was done on a sample of CD4+ T cells from blood, cultured in vitro. The CDR3 coding sequence is TGCAGTGCTGCGAGGACTAGCGGGAGGGCCCGTCGCGAGCAGTACTTC. This sequence encodes CSAARTSGRARREQYF.